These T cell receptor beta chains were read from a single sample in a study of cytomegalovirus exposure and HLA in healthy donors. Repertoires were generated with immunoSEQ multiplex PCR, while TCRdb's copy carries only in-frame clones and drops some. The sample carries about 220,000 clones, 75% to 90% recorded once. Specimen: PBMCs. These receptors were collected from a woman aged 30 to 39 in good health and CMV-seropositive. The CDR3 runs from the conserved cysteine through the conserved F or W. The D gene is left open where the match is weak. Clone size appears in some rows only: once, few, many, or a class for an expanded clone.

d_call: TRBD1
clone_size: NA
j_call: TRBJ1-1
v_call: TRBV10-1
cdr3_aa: CASSPGTAKNTEAFF
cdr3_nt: TGCGCCAGCAGTCCCGGGACAGCGAAGAACACTGAAGCTTTCTTT

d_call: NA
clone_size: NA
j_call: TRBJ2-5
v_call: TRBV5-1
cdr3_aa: CASSHLGGGETQYF
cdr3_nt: TGCGCCAGCAGCCATCTCGGGGGAGGAGAGACCCAGTACTTC

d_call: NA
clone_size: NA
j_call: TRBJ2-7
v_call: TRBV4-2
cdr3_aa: CASSHGRGLAAADFEQYF
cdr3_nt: TGTGCCAGCAGCCACGGGAGGGGGCTTGCGGCTGCGGACTTCGAGCAGTACTTC

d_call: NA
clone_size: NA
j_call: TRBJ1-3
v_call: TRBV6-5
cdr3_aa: CASSYTGDSGNTIYF
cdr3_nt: TGTGCCAGCAGTTACACGGGAGACTCTGGAAACACCATATATTTT

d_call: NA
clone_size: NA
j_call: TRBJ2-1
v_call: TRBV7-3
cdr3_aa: CASSSSTSTSYNEQFF
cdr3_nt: TGTGCCAGCAGCTCCTCCACGTCGACCTCCTACAATGAGCAGTTCTTC

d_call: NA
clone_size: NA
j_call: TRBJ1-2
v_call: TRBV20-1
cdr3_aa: CSALRVRGYTF
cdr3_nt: TGCAGTGCTCTCAGGGTGCGCGGCTACACCTTC

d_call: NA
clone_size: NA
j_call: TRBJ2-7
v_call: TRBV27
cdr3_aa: CASSYKSENYEQYF
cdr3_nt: TGTGCCAGCAGTTATAAATCAGAAAACTACGAGCAGTACTTC

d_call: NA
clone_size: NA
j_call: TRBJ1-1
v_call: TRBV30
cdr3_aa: CAWSAVVRNTEAFF
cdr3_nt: TGTGCCTGGAGTGCCGTAGTCAGAAACACTGAAGCTTTCTTT

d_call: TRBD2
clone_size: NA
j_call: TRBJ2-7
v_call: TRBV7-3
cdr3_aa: CASSRLAGGDEQYF
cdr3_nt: TGTGCCAGCAGTCGACTAGCGGGAGGTGACGAGCAGTACTTC

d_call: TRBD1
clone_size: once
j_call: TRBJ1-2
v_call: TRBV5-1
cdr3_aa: CASSWGQSTNYGYTF
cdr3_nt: TGCGCCAGCAGCTGGGGACAGTCCACTAACTATGGCTACACCTTC

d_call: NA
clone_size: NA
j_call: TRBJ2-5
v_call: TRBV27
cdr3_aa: CASSLNSQETQYF
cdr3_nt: TGTGCCAGCAGTTTAAATTCCCAAGAGACCCAGTACTTC

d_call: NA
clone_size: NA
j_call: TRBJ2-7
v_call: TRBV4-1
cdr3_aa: CASSQDGLVSYEQYF
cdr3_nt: TGCGCCAGCAGCCAAGATGGGCTAGTATCGTACGAGCAGTACTTC

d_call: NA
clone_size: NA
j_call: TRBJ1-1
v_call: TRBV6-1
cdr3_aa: CASRWASPNTEAFF
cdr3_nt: TGTGCCAGCAGGTGGGCCTCCCCGAACACTGAAGCTTTCTTT

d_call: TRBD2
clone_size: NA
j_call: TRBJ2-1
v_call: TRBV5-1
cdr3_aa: CASSTTPGLGDGEQFF
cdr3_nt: TGCGCCAGCAGCACTACGCCGGGACTAGGTGACGGTGAGCAGTTCTTC

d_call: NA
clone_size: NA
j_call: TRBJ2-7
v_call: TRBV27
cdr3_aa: CASSLSPILYEQYF
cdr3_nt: TGTGCCAGCAGTTTAAGCCCCATATTATACGAGCAGTACTTC

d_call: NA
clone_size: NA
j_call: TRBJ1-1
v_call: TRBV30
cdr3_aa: CAWRTTANTEAFF
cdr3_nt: TGTGCCTGGAGGACTACAGCAAACACTGAAGCTTTCTTT

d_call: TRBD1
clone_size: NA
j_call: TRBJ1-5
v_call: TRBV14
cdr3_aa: CASSQPGQEPSDGQPQHF
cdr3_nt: TGTGCCAGCAGCCAACCGGGACAGGAACCCTCTGATGGTCAGCCCCAGCATTTT

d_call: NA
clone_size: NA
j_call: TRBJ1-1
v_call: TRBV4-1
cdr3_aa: CASSQEKEARGTEAFF
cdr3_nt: TGCGCCAGCAGCCAAGAAAAGGAGGCCAGAGGGACTGAAGCTTTCTTT

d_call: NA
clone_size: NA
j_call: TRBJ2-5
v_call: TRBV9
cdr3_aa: CASSAHPWGKETQYF
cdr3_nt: TGTGCCAGCAGCGCTCATCCGTGGGGTAAAGAGACCCAGTACTTC

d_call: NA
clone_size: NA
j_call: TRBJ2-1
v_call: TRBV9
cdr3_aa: CASSSRSWEQFF
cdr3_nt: TGTGCCAGCAGCTCTAGATCATGGGAGCAGTTCTTC

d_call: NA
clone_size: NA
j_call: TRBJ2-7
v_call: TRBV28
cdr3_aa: CASSDPQSIYEQYF
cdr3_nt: TGTGCCAGCAGTGATCCACAATCTATCTACGAGCAGTACTTC

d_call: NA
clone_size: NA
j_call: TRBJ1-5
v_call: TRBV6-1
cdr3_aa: CASSVVQVNAQPQHF
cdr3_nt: TGTGCCAGCAGTGTAGTGCAAGTGAACGCTCAGCCCCAGCATTTT

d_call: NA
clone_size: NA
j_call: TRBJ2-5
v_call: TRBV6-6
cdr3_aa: CASSYVGREETQYF
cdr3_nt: TGTGCCAGCAGTTACGTGGGCAGGGAAGAGACCCAGTACTTC

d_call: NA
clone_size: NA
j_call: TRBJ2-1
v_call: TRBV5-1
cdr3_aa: CASSLGSEQFF
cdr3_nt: TGCGCCAGCAGCTTGGGTAGTGAGCAGTTCTTC

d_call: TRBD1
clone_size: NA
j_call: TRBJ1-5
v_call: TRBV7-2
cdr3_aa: CASSPDRTGHSNQPQHF
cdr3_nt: TGTGCCAGCAGCCCTGATAGGACAGGGCATAGCAATCAGCCCCAGCATTTT

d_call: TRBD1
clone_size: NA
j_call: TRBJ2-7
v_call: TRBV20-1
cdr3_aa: CSARDSYEQYF
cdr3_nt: TGCAGTGCAAGGGACAGCTACGAGCAGTACTTC

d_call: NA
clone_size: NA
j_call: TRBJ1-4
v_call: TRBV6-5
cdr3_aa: CASRSGTDLEKLFF
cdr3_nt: TGTGCCAGCAGATCCGGGACTGATCTCGAAAAACTGTTTTTT

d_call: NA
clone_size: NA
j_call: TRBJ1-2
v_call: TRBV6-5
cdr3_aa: CASSYTGTEAIRGYTF
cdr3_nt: TGTGCCAGCAGTTACACCGGGACGGAGGCCATCCGCGGCTACACCTTC

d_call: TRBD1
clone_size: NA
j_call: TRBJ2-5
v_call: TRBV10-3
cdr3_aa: CAISPQGAGETQYF
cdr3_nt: TGTGCCATCAGCCCGCAGGGGGCGGGGGAGACCCAGTACTTC